The source of this T cell receptor (beta chain) is a study of human CD4 T cells and Enterobacteriaceae. This CDR3 comprises 16 residues. Germline CDR1 SGHNT, CDR2 YENEEA. V gave up 5 bases and J gave up 7 bases; unmatched junction bases: 12. All CD4+ cells other than CD45RA+CCR7+CD95- naive cells were sorted as memory, over 98% pure. The assay was immunoSEQ multiplex PCR, and TCRdb's table has in-frame clones only and misses some. The repertoire has 25,000 to 30,000 clones, roughly 80% of them found once; the top ten carry more than 0.95%. In this sample, this clone turned up a few times. The sequence derives from a human donor in good health. V is TRBV11-3 and J is TRBJ2-2; 8 nucleotides match TRBD2. The sample consisted of memory CD4+ T cells from blood. The CDR3 is CASSPGGGLVDGELFF. The CDR3 DNA is TGTGCCAGCAGCCCTGGCGGGGGGCTCGTTGACGGGGAGCTGTTTTTT.